There are many counts of the clone carrying this TCR beta chain. The antigen is not known. V lost 0 bases, J lost 5 bases, and 11 bases lay in between. From germline, CDR1 is SGDLS and CDR2 YYNGEE. CDR3 length: 15 amino acids. This entry belongs to a study of T-cell reconstitution after alpha-beta-depleted transplantation in children. Notes on the study in general: T-cell counts and diversity at one year following transplant were attributed mainly to newly produced T cells. In patients about two months after transplant, alpha-beta T cells reportedly arose from several hundred expanded graft clones.

Preparation of the TCRbeta library involved a method that used unique molecular identifiers. TCRdb reprocessed the PCR reads via MiXCR and lists one record per CDR3 protein. The table shows 250,000 to 300,000 distinct CDR3 sequences, with around a tenth occurring only once. This chain connects TRBV9 to TRBJ2-2, with D unclear. The sample was PBMCs, taken before TCRalphabeta/CD19-depleted stem cell transplant. The TCR was taken from a boy less than two years old with acute myeloid leukemia, due to receive a stem cell transplant. CDR3 in amino acids: CASSVGGRGTGELFF. For the CDR3, the DNA is TGTGCCAGCAGCGTAGGTGGTAGAGGTACCGGGGAGCTGTTTTTT.